A selection of T cell receptor beta chains follows, all from one sample in a study of T-cell reconstitution after alpha-beta-depleted transplantation in children. TCRdb re-called the PCR reads through MiXCR, storing one row per CDR3 protein. The sample records 250,000 to 350,000 distinct CDR3 sequences, approximately 9.8% being singletons. The sequencing used PBMCs from the stem cell graft donor, collected from the stem cell graft. The origin of the receptors is a human donor who donated a stem cell graft to a child with SCID. Each CDR3 is given with its conserved first and last residue. The D gene is left open where the match is weak. A clone size is listed for some rows: how often the clone was seen (once, few, many), or a class if it is expanded.

v_gene,d_gene,len,abundance,j_gene,CDR3nt,CDR3aa
TRBV29-1,NA,14,NA,TRBJ2-7,TGCAGCGTTTCTCCGGGACCTCCTATCTACGAGCAGTACTTC,CSVSPGPPIYEQYF
TRBV12-3/TRBV12-4,TRBD1,16,NA,TRBJ2-1,TGTGCCAGCAGTTCCCCCCGACAGGGAACTTACAATGAGCAGTTCTTC,CASSSPRQGTYNEQFF
TRBV12-3/TRBV12-4,TRBD1,15,few,TRBJ2-7,TGTGCCAGCAGTTTCGCTTTGGACAGGACCTACGAGCAGTACTTC,CASSFALDRTYEQYF
TRBV15,TRBD2,16,NA,TRBJ2-1,TGTGCCACCAGCACGGGGGGGAGTGTCTCCTACAATGAGCAGTTCTTC,CATSTGGSVSYNEQFF
TRBV15,NA,14,NA,TRBJ2-7,TGTGCCACCAGCAGTCCTTCGGACCTCTACGAGCAGTACTTC,CATSSPSDLYEQYF
TRBV5-1,TRBD2,19,NA,TRBJ2-3,TGCGCCAGCAGCTTGGGGCCCGAGATAGCGGGGGGAAAAACAGATACGCAGTATTTT,CASSLGPEIAGGKTDTQYF
TRBV7-2,NA,13,NA,TRBJ1-6,TGTGCCAGCAGCACCCGTGTCAATTCACCCCTCCACTTT,CASSTRVNSPLHF
TRBV5-1,NA,15,few,TRBJ2-3,TGCGCCAGCTCACGCTCCTCGCTCTCCCCAGATACGCAGTATTTT,CASSRSSLSPDTQYF
TRBV24-1,TRBD2,16,few,TRBJ2-5,TGTGCCACCAGTGCCGCGACTAGCGGGGGCCAAGAGACCCAGTACTTC,CATSAATSGGQETQYF
TRBV18,TRBD1,17,NA,TRBJ2-3,TGTGCCAGCTCACCAGAAACCGGGACAGGGTGGACAGATACGCAGTATTTT,CASSPETGTGWTDTQYF
TRBV25-1,NA,12,many,TRBJ1-2,TGTGCCAGCAGTGGCCACAGCTATGGCTACACCTTC,CASSGHSYGYTF
TRBV5-1,TRBD1,15,few,TRBJ2-1,TGCGCCAGCAGCTTACCGGGACAGGTGAACAATGAGCAGTTCTTC,CASSLPGQVNNEQFF
TRBV7-2,NA,15,few,TRBJ2-7,TGTGCCAGCAGCTATCCCCTGGGTCAGGACTACGAGCAGTACTTC,CASSYPLGQDYEQYF
TRBV7-9,NA,14,NA,TRBJ2-4,TGTGCCAGCAGCTTAGACAGGGACGGGGACATTCAGTACTTC,CASSLDRDGDIQYF
TRBV10-1,NA,15,NA,TRBJ2-2,TGCGCCAGCAGTGATAAAGGGGTCCTTGTCGGGGAGCTGTTTTTT,CASSDKGVLVGELFF
TRBV20-1,TRBD1,13,few,TRBJ2-7,TGCAGTGCTAGGTTGACAGGGAGCTACGAGCAGTACTTC,CSARLTGSYEQYF
TRBV12-3/TRBV12-4,NA,14,few,TRBJ2-5,TGTGCCAGCTCACCGGGCGCCTACAGAGAGACCCAGTACTTC,CASSPGAYRETQYF
TRBV5-1,NA,14,NA,TRBJ2-7,TGCGCCAGCAGCTGGGGACCGGCTTCCTACGAGCAGTACTTC,CASSWGPASYEQYF
TRBV25-1,NA,15,NA,TRBJ2-7,TGTGCCAGCAGTGATCGAGTGACCCCCTCCTACGAGCAGTACTTC,CASSDRVTPSYEQYF
TRBV20-1,NA,13,NA,TRBJ2-5,TGCAGTGCTCTTAGGCGGCTTCAAGAGACCCAGTACTTC,CSALRRLQETQYF
TRBV5-1,TRBD2,15,NA,TRBJ2-1,TGCGCCAGCAGCCTGGGGGAGGGGATAGAAAATGAGCAGTTCTTC,CASSLGEGIENEQFF
TRBV12-3/TRBV12-4,NA,13,many,TRBJ2-7,TGTGCCAGCAGACCTGACACGCTCTACGAGCAGTACTTC,CASRPDTLYEQYF
TRBV5-1,NA,12,many,TRBJ2-3,TGCGCCAGCAGCTTCGACCGTAATACGCAGTATTTT,CASSFDRNTQYF
TRBV15,TRBD1,14,many,TRBJ2-5,TGTGCCACCAGCAGGGGGGACAGTGTTGAGACCCAGTACTTC,CATSRGDSVETQYF
TRBV9,TRBD2,14,NA,TRBJ2-3,TGTGCCAGCAGCGTAAAATGGGGGGGAGATACGCAGTATTTT,CASSVKWGGDTQYF